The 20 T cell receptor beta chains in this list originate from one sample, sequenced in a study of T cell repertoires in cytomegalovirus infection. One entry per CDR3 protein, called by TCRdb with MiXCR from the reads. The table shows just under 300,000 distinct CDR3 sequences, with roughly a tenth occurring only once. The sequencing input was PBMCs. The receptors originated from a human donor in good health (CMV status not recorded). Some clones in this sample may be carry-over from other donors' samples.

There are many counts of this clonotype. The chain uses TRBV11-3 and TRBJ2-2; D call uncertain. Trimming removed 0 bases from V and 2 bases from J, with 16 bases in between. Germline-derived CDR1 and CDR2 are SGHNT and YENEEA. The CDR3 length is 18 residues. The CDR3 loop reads CASSLDHGSLGNTGELFF. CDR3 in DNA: TGTGCCAGCAGCTTAGATCATGGTTCTCTCGGAAACACCGGGGAGCTGTTTTTT.

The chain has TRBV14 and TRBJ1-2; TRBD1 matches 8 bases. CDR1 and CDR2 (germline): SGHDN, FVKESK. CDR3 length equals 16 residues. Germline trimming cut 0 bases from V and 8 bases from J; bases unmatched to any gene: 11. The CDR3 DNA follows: TGTGCCAGCAGCCAAGATTACATGGCAGGGGGCTACGGCTACACCTTC. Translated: CASSQDYMAGGYGYTF.

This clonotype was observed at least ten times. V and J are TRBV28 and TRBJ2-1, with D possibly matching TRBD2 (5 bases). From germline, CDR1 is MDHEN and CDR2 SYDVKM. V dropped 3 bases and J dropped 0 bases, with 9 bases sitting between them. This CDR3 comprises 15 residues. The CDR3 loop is CASSLPGYSYNEQFF. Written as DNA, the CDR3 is TGTGCCAGCAGTTTGCCGGGGTACTCCTACAATGAGCAGTTCTTC.

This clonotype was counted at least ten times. CDR3 residues: CASRRGLYTEAFF. The CDR3 region has the DNA TGTGCCAGCAGGCGAGGTCTTTACACTGAAGCTTTCTTT. The V and J genes are TRBV28 and TRBJ1-1; D is undetermined. The CDR3 has 13 amino acids. V gave up 6 bases and J gave up 3 bases, with 11 bases separating them. Germline lookup yields CDR1 MDHEN and CDR2 SYDVKM.

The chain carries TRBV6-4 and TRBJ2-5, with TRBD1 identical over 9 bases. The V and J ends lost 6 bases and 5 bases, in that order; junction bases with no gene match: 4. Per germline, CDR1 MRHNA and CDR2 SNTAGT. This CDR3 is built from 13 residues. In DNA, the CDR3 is TGTGCCAGCAGGGGGACAGGGTTCGAGACCCAGTACTTC. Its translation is CASRGTGFETQYF.

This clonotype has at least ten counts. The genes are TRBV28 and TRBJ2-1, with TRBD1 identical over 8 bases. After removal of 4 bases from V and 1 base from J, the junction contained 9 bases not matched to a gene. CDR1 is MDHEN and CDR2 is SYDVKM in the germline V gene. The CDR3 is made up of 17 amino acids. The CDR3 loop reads CASSSNDRGNSYNEQFF. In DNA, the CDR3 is TGTGCCAGCAGTTCAAACGACAGGGGTAATTCCTACAATGAGCAGTTCTTC.

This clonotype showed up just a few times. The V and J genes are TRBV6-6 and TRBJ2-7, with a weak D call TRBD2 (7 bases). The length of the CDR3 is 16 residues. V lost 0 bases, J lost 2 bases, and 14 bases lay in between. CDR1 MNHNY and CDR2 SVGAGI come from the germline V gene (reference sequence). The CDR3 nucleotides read TGTGCCAGCAGTTACTCCGGCGGGGGCTCTACCTACGAGCAGTACTTC. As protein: CASSYSGGGSTYEQYF.

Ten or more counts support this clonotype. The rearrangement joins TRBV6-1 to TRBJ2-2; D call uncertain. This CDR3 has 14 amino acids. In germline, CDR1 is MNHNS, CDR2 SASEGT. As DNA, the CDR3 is TGTACCTTACAAGGGTCTCGGAACACCGGGGAGCTGTTTTTT. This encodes CTLQGSRNTGELFF.

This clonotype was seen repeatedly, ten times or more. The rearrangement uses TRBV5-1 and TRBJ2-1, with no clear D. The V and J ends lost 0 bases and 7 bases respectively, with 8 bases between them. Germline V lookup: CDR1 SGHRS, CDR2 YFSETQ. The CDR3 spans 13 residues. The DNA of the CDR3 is TGCGCCAGCAGCTTGGAAGGCCCTAATGAGCAGTTCTTC. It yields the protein CASSLEGPNEQFF.

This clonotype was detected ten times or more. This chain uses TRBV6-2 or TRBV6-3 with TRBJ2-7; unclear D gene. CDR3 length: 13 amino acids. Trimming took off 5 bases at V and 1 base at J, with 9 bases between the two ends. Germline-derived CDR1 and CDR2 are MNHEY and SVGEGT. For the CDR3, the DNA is TGTGCCAGCAGTCGAGACATATCCTACGAGCAGTACGTC. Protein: CASSRDISYEQYV.

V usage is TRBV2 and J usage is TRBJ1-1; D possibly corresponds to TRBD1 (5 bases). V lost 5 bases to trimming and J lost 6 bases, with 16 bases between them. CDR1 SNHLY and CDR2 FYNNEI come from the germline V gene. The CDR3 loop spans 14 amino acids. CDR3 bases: TGTGCCAGCAGTTCACAGGTGTTGGAATCTGAAGCTTTCTTT. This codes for CASSSQVLESEAFF.

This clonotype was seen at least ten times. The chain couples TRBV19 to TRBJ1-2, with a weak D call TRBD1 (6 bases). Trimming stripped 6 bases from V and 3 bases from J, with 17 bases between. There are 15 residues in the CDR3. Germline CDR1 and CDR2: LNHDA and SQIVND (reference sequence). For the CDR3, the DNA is TGTGCCAGTAGATTCCCTACCGACAGGCACTATGGCTACACCTTC. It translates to CASRFPTDRHYGYTF. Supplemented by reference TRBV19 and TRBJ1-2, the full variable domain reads DGGITQSPKYLFRKEGQNVTLSCEQNLNHDAMYWYRQDPGQGLRLIYYSQIVNDFQKGDIAEGYSVSREKKESFPLTVTSAQKNPTAFYLCASRFPTDRHYGYTFGSGTRLTVV.

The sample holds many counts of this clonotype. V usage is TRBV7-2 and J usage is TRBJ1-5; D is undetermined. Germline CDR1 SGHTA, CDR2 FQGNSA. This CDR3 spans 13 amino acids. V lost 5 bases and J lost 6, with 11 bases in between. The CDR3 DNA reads TGTGCCAGCAGCCTAGAGCGGGGTCAGCCCCAGCATTTT. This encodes CASSLERGQPQHF.

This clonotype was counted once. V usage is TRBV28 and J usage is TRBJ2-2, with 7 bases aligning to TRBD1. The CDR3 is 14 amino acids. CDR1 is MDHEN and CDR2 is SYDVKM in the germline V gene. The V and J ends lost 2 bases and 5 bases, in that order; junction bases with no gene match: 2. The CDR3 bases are TGTGCCAGCAGTTTAAGGGGGCGAACCGGGGAGCTGTTTTTT. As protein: CASSLRGRTGELFF.

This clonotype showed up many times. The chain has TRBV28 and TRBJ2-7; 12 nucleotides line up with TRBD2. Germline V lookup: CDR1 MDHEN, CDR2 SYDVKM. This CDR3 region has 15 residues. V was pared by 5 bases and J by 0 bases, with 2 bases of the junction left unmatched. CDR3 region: CASSLAGGISYEQYV. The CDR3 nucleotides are TGTGCCAGCAGTCTAGCGGGGGGGATCTCCTACGAGCAGTACGTC.

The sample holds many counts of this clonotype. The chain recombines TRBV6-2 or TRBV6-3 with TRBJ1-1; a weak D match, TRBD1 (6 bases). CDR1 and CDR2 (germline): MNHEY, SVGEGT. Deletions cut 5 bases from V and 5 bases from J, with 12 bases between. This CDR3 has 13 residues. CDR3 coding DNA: TGTGCCAGCAGTCTATGGGGGCGAACTGAAGCTTTCTTT. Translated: CASSLWGRTEAFF.

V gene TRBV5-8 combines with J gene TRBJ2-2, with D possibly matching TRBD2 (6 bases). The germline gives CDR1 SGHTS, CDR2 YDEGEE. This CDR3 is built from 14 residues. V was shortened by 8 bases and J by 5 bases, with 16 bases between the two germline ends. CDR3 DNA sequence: TGTGCCAGTCAAGGAGGGGTCAATACCGGGGAGCTGTTTTTT. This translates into CASQGGVNTGELFF.

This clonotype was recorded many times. In nucleotides, the CDR3 is TGCAGTGCGGTCCTAGGAAACACAGATACGCAGTATTTT. This encodes CSAVLGNTDTQYF. The chain recombines TRBV20-1 with TRBJ2-3; D is unresolved. This CDR3 has 13 amino acids. Germline assignment: CDR1 DFQATT and CDR2 SNEGSKA (reference sequence). V was clipped by 6 bases and J by 2 bases, with 12 bases between them.

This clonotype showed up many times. Here the CDR3 DNA reads TGTGCCAGCAGAACCGGGACAGGATCAAATGAAGCTTTCTTT. Amino acid sequence: CASRTGTGSNEAFF. The chain employs TRBV7-6 and TRBJ1-1; 8 bases map to TRBD1. The CDR3 totals 14 residues. V trimming: 6 bases; J trimming: 7 bases; junction bases outside the gene matches: 10. Germline V gene sequence: CDR1 SGHVS, CDR2 FNYEAQ. Together with reference TRBV7-6 and TRBJ1-1, the CDR3 gives the full variable domain: GAGVSQSPRYKVTKRGQDVALRCDPISGHVSLYWYRQALGQGPEFLTYFNYEAQQDKSGLPNDRFSAERPEGSISTLTIQRTEQRDSAMYRCASRTGTGSNEAFFGQGTRLTVV.

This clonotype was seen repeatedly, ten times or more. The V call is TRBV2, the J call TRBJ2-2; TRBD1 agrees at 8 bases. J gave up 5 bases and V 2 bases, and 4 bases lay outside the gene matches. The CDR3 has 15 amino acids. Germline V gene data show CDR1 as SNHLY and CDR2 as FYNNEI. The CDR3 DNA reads TGTGCCAGCAGTGAAACCAGGGGGCTTACCGGGGAGCTGTTTTTT. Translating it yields CASSETRGLTGELFF.